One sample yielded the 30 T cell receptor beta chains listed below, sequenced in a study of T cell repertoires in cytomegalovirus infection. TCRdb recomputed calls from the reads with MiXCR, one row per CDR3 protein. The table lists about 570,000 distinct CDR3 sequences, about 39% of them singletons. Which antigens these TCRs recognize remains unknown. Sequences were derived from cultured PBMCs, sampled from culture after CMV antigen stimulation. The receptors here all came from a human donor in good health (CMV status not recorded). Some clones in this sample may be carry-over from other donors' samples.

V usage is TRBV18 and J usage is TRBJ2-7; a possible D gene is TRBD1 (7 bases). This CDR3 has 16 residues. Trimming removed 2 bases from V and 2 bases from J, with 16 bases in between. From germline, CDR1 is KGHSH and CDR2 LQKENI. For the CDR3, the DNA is TGTGCCAGCTCACCAAAGATCCAGGGGGGACCCTACGAGCAGTACTTC. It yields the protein CASSPKIQGGPYEQYF.

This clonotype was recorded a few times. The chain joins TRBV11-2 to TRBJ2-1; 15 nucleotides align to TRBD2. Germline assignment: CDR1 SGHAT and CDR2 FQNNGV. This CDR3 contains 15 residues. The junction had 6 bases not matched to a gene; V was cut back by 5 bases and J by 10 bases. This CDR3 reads CASSGRGLAGGEQFF. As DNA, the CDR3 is TGTGCCAGCAGCGGCCGAGGACTAGCGGGAGGGGAGCAGTTCTTC.

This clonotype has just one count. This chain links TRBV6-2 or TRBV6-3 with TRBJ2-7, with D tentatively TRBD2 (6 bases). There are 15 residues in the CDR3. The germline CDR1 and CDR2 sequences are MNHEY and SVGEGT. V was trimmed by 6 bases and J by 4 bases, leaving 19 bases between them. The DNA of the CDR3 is TGTGCCAGCAGATCCCGGAGGGGAGCTGGTTACGAGCAGTACTTC. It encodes CASRSRRGAGYEQYF.

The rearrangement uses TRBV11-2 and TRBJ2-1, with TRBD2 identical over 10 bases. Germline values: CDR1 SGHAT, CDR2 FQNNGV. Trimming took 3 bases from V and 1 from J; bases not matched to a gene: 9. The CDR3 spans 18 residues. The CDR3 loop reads CASSFGAGGLGSYNEQFF. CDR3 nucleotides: TGTGCCAGCAGCTTCGGAGCGGGAGGGCTGGGATCCTACAATGAGCAGTTCTTC.

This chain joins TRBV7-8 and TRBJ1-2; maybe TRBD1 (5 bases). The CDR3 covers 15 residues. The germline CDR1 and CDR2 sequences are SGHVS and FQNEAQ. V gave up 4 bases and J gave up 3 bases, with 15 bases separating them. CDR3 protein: CASSSTGGLDYGYTF. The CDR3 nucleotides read TGTGCCAGCAGCTCCACGGGGGGTTTGGACTATGGCTACACCTTC.

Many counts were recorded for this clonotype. The CDR3 loop is CASSRASSYNSPLHF. CDR3 in DNA: TGTGCCAGCAGTCGAGCGAGCTCCTATAATTCACCCCTCCACTTT. This sequence joins TRBV14 and TRBJ1-6; no definite D call. This CDR3 has 15 residues. Germline assignment: CDR1 SGHDN and CDR2 FVKESK. Deletions cut 6 bases from V and 0 bases from J, with 9 bases between.

The CDR3 here is CASSYSIWEGPSGELFF. In DNA, the CDR3 is TGTGCCAGCAGTTACTCGATATGGGAGGGCCCCTCCGGGGAGCTGTTTTTT. This chain links TRBV6-6 with TRBJ2-2, with TRBD2 matching over 7 bases. With 0 bases clipped from V and 6 bases from J, the junction kept 10 bases outside the gene matches. CDR3 length: 17 amino acids. Germline loops: CDR1 MNHNY, CDR2 SVGAGI (reference sequence).

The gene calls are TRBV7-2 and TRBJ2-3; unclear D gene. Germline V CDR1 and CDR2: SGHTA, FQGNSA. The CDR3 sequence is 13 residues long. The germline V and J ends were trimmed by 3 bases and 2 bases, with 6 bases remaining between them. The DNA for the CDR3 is TGTGCCAGCAGCTTCATTATCACAGATACGCAGTATTTT. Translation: CASSFIITDTQYF.

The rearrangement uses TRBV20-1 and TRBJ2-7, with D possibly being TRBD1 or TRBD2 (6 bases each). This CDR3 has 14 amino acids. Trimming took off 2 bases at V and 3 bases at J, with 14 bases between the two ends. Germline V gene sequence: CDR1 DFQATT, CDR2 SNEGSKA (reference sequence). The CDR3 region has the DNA TGCAGTGCTAGAATGGAGGGGGGTATCTACGAGCAGTACTTC. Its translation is CSARMEGGIYEQYF.

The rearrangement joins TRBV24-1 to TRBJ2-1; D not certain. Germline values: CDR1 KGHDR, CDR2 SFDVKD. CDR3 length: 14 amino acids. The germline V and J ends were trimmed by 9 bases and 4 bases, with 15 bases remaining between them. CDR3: CATSATDPYNEQFF. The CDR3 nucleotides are TGTGCCACCTCGGCTACCGATCCGTACAATGAGCAGTTCTTC.

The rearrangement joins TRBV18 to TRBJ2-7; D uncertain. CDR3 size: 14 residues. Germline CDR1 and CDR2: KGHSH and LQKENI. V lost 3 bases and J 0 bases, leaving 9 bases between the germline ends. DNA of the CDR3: TGTGCCAGCTCACCGGGCAGCGACTCCTACGAGCAGTACTTC. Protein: CASSPGSDSYEQYF.

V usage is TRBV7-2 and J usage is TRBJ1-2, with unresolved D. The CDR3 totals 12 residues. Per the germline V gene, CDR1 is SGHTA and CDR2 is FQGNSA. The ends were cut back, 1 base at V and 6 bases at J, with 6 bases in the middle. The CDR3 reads CASSLGTHGYTF. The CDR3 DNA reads TGTGCCAGCAGCTTAGGGACGCATGGCTACACCTTC.

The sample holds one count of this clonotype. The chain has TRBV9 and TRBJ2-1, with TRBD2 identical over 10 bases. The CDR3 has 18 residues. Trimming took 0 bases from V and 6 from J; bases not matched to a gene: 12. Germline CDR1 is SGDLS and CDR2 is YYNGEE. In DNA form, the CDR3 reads TGTGCCAGCAGCGTAGAGGGAAGAGGAGCGGGAGGGCCCAATGAGCAGTTCTTC. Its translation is CASSVEGRGAGGPNEQFF.

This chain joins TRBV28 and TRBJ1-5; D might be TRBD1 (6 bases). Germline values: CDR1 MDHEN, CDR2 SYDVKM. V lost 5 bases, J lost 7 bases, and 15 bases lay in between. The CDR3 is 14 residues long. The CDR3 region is CASSPHRANQPQHF. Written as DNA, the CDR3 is TGTGCCAGCAGTCCGCACAGGGCGAACCAGCCCCAGCATTTT. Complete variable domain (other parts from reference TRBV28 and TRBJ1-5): DVKVTQSSRYLVKRTGEKVFLECVQDMDHENMFWYRQDPGLGLRLIYFSYDVKMKEKGDIPEGYSVSREKKERFSLILESASTNQTSMYLCASSPHRANQPQHFGDGTRLSIL.

Here the CDR3 reads CASSFHVPAGGPKDIQYF. The CDR3 bases are TGTGCCAGCAGTTTCCACGTTCCAGCGGGGGGCCCGAAAGACATTCAGTACTTC. The J gene is TRBJ2-4, the V gene TRBV12-3 or TRBV12-4, with 9 nucleotides matching TRBD2. CDR3 length: 18 amino acids. After removal of 3 bases from V and 8 bases from J, the junction contained 17 bases not matched to a gene.

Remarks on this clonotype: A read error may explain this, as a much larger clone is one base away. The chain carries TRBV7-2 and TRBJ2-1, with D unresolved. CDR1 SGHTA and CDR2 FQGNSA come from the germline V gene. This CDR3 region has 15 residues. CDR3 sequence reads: CASSPHSTDRNEQLF. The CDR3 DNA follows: TGTGCCAGCAGCCCGCATTCCACCGACCGGAATGAGCAGCTCTTC.

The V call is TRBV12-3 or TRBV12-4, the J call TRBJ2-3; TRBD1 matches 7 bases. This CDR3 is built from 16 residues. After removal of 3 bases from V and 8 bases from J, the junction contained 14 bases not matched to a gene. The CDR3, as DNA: TGTGCCAGCAGTTTTTCGGCCGGGACAGAAAGTGGTACGCAGTATTTT. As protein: CASSFSAGTESGTQYF.

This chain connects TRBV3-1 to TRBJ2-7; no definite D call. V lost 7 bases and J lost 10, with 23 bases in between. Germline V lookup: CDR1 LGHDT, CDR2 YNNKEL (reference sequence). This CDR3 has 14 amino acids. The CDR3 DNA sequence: TGTGCCAGCACCCCCCAGCCCGTCCAAGGCGCACAGTACTTC. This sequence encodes CASTPQPVQGAQYF.

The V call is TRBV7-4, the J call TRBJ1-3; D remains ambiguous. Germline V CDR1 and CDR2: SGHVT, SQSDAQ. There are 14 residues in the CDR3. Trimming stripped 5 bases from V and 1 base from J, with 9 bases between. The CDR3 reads CASSGGLSGNTIYF. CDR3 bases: TGTGCCAGCAGCGGAGGCCTTTCTGGAAACACCATATATTTT.

CDR3 sequence reads: CASSQSGGFNEQFF. The CDR3 DNA reads as TGTGCCAGCAGTCAGAGCGGGGGGTTCAATGAGCAGTTCTTC. The chain carries TRBV6-1 and TRBJ2-1; 9 nucleotides agree with TRBD2. CDR3 size: 14 residues. Germline CDR1 is MNHNS and CDR2 is SASEGT. Losses at the gene ends were 5 bases for V and 6 bases for J; bases not matched to a gene: 5.

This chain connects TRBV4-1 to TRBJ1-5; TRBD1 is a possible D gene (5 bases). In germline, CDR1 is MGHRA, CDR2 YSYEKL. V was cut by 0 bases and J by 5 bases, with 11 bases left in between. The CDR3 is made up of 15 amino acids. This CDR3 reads CASSQDGAGHQPQHF. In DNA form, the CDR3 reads TGCGCCAGCAGCCAAGATGGGGCGGGCCATCAGCCCCAGCATTTT.

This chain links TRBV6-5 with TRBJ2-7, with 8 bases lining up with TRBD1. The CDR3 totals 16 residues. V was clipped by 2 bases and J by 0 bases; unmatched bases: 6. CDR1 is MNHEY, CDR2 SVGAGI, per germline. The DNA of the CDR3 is TGTGCCAGCAGTTACCGGACAGGGAGCACCTCCTACGAGCAGTACTTC. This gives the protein CASSYRTGSTSYEQYF.

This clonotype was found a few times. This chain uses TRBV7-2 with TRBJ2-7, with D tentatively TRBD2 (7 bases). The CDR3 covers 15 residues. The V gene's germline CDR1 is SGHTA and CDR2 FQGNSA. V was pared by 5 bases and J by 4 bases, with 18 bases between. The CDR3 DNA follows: TGTGCCAGCAGCACCTACCCAGGGGAGGGTTACGAGCAGTACTTC. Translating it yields CASSTYPGEGYEQYF.

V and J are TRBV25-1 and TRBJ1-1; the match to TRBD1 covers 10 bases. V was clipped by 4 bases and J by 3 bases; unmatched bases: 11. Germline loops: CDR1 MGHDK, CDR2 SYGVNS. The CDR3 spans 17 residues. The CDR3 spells CASSGLSGTGVDTEAFF. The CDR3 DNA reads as TGTGCCAGCAGTGGACTCTCCGGGACAGGGGTGGACACTGAAGCTTTCTTT.

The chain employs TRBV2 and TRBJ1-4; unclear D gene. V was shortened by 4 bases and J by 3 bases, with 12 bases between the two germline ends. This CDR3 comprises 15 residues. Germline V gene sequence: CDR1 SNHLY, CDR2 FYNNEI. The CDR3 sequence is CASSGQTGPNEKLFF. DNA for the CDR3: TGTGCCAGCAGTGGGCAGACCGGCCCTAATGAAAAACTGTTTTTT.

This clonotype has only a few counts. The CDR3 sequence: CASGGGQGLRLDSPLHF. Here the CDR3 DNA reads TGTGCCAGCGGGGGGGGACAGGGGCTTCGATTGGATTCACCCCTCCACTTT. The J gene is TRBJ1-6, the V gene TRBV2; 10 bases line up with TRBD1. CDR3 length equals 17 residues. CDR1 is SNHLY, CDR2 FYNNEI, per germline. With V trimmed by 8 bases and J by 8 bases, 15 bases remained unmatched. Full variable domain (remainder filled in from reference TRBV2 and TRBJ1-6): EPEVTQTPSHQVTQMGQEVILRCVPISNHLYFYWYRQILGQKVEFLVSFYNNEISEKSEIFDDQFSVERPDGSNFTLKIRSTKLEDSAMYFCASGGGQGLRLDSPLHFGNGTRLTVT.

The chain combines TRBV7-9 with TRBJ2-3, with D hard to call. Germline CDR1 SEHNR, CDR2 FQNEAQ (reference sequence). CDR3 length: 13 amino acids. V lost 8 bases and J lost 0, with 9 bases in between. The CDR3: CASAPPSTDTQYF. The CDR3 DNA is TGTGCCAGCGCTCCCCCCAGCACAGATACGCAGTATTTT.

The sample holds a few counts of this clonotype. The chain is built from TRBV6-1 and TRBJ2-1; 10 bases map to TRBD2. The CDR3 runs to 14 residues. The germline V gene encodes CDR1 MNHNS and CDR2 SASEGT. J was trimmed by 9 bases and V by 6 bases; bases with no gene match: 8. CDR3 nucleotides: TGTGCCAGCAGGGCCAGCGGGGGGGCATCTGAGCAGTTCTTC. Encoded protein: CASRASGGASEQFF.

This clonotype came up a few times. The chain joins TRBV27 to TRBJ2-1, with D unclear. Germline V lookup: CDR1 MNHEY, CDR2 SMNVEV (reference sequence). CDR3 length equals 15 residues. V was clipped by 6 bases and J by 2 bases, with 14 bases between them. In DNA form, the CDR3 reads TGTGCCAGCAGGATAGGGCGGAGCACCTACAATGAGCAGTTCTTC. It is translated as CASRIGRSTYNEQFF.

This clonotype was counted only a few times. The chain's CDR3 is CASMRRGQSTDTQYF. The CDR3 DNA reads TGTGCCAGCATGCGACGGGGACAGAGCACAGATACGCAGTATTTT. The V and J genes are TRBV7-9 and TRBJ2-3; 7 bases are a match to TRBD1. Germline CDR1 SEHNR, CDR2 FQNEAQ (reference sequence). This CDR3 has 15 amino acids. Germline trimming cut 7 bases from V and 0 bases from J; bases unmatched to any gene: 7.